The 10 T cell receptor beta chains reported below all come from one sample, sequenced in a study of blood T cell repertoires in COVID-19. Some clones are missing from TCRdb's copy, which holds only in-frame ones; the method was immunoSEQ multiplex PCR. The sample shows about 140,000 clones, approximately 80% of them seen only once. Input material: PBMCs or T cells enriched from blood (not recorded which). The source of these receptors is a woman under 30 who had been exposed to COVID-19.

The V and J genes are TRBV2 and TRBJ1-1; 9 bases are a match to TRBD1. The CDR3 contains 13 residues. The junction had 6 bases not matched to a gene; V was cut back by 6 bases and J by 7 bases. The germline V gene encodes CDR1 SNHLY and CDR2 FYNNEI. The CDR3 here is CASSGTGSIEAFF. Written as DNA, the CDR3 is TGTGCCAGCAGCGGGACAGGGTCAATTGAAGCTTTCTTT.

This sequence joins TRBV6-5 and TRBJ2-7; 11 bases are a match to TRBD2. J gave up 6 bases and V 5 bases, and 6 bases lay outside the gene matches. Germline V gene sequence: CDR1 MNHEY, CDR2 SVGAGI. The CDR3 totals 14 residues. This CDR3 reads CASSNPSGRREQYF. Here the CDR3 DNA reads TGTGCCAGCAGTAACCCTAGCGGGAGGCGCGAGCAGTACTTC.

The J gene is TRBJ2-1, the V gene TRBV6-2 or TRBV6-3; D is possibly TRBD2 (6 bases). The V and J ends lost 6 bases and 10 bases respectively, with 19 bases between them. The CDR3 is 14 residues long. Per the germline V gene, CDR1 is MNHEY and CDR2 is SVGEGT. CDR3 sequence (DNA): TGTGCCAGCAGCCCGAACCCTCCCGGGGGAGAGCAGTTCTTC. Its translation: CASSPNPPGGEQFF.

The rearrangement uses TRBV5-5 and TRBJ1-1; D ambiguous. Germline V gene lookup returns CDR1 SGHKS and CDR2 YYEKEE (reference sequence). The germline V and J ends were trimmed by 1 base and 0 bases, with 7 bases remaining between them. The CDR3 sequence is 14 residues long. CDR3 protein: CASSLLQMNTEAFF. Written as DNA, the CDR3 is TGTGCCAGCAGCTTGCTGCAGATGAACACTGAAGCTTTCTTT.

The genes are TRBV10-1 and TRBJ2-6; a possible D gene is TRBD2 (5 bases). V was clipped by 4 bases and J by 1 base, with 5 bases between them. Germline lookup yields CDR1 WNHNN and CDR2 SYGVQD (reference sequence). This CDR3 has 14 residues. In DNA, the CDR3 is TGCGCCAGCAGTGGGACTTCTGGGGCCAACGTCCTGACTTTC. Translating gives CASSGTSGANVLTF.

The V call is TRBV5-4, the J call TRBJ1-1; perhaps TRBD1 as D (6 bases). The V and J ends lost 5 bases and 11 bases respectively, with 19 bases between them. This CDR3 has 13 amino acids. Germline CDR1 SGHNT, CDR2 YYREEE (reference sequence). The chain's CDR3 is CASSPEGGLEAFF. The CDR3 coding sequence is TGTGCCAGCAGTCCGGAGGGGGGGCTCGAGGCTTTCTTT.

The genes are TRBV19 and TRBJ1-5, with unresolved D. Germline V lookup: CDR1 LNHDA, CDR2 SQIVND (reference sequence). The CDR3 has 13 residues. The V gene lost 4 bases and the J gene lost 3 bases, with 7 bases spanning the gap. CDR3 DNA: TGTGCCAGTAGTAGGGCCATCAATCAGCCCCAGCATTTT. Translation: CASSRAINQPQHF.

The chain has TRBV28 and TRBJ1-5; D may be TRBD1 (6 bases). V was shortened by 5 bases and J by 3 bases, with 11 bases between the two germline ends. Germline values: CDR1 MDHEN, CDR2 SYDVKM. This CDR3 region has 14 residues. In nucleotides, the CDR3 is TGTGCCAGCAGTCCTACAGGGCCCAATCAGCCCCAGCATTTT. Protein: CASSPTGPNQPQHF. The variable domain in full, with the rest retrieved from reference TRBV28 and TRBJ1-5, is DVKVTQSSRYLVKRTGEKVFLECVQDMDHENMFWYRQDPGLGLRLIYFSYDVKMKEKGDIPEGYSVSREKKERFSLILESASTNQTSMYLCASSPTGPNQPQHFGDGTRLSIL.

The chain links TRBV19 to TRBJ2-7, with 8 bases that match TRBD2. This CDR3 has 17 residues. J was trimmed by 1 base and V by 1 base; bases with no gene match: 9. Germline V lookup: CDR1 LNHDA, CDR2 SQIVND (reference sequence). DNA for the CDR3: TGTGCCAGTAGTATAGCCCTGAGGCGGGAGGAATCCTACGAGCAGTACTTC. Residues: CASSIALRREESYEQYF.

This clone has just one count. The chain uses TRBV7-8 and TRBJ2-2; D is unclear. The V end was cut by 3 bases, the J end by 2 bases, with 4 bases between. Germline CDR1 reads SGHVS; CDR2 reads FQNEAQ. The CDR3 contains 13 residues. CDR3: CASSFTNTGELFF. CDR3 nucleotide sequence: TGTGCCAGCAGCTTTACTAACACCGGGGAGCTGTTTTTT.